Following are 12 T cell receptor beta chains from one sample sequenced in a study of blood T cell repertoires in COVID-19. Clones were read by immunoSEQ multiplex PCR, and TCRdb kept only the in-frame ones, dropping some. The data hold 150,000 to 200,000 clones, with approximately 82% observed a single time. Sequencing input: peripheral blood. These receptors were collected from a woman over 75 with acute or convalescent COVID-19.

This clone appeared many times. CDR3 loop: CASSPLDRANTGELFF. The CDR3, as DNA: TGTGCCAGCAGCCCCTTGGACAGGGCGAACACCGGGGAGCTGTTTTTT. The chain links TRBV7-9 to TRBJ2-2; 8 nucleotides align to TRBD1. The CDR3 runs 16 residues. From germline, CDR1 is SEHNR and CDR2 FQNEAQ (reference sequence). V shed 5 bases and J 0 bases; nucleotides not matched to a gene: 5.

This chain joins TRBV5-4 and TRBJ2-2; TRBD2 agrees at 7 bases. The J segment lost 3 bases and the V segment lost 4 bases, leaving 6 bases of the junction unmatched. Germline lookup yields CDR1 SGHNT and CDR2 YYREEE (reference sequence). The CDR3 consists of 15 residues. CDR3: CASSREVADTGELFF. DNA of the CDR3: TGTGCCAGCAGCCGGGAGGTAGCGGACACCGGGGAGCTGTTTTTT.

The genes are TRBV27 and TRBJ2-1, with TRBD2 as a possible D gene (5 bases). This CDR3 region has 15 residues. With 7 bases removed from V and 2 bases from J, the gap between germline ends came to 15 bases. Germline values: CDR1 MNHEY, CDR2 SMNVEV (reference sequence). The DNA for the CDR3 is TGTGCCAGCACTTTTCGTAGAGGGCCCTACAATGAGCAGTTCTTC. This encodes CASTFRRGPYNEQFF.

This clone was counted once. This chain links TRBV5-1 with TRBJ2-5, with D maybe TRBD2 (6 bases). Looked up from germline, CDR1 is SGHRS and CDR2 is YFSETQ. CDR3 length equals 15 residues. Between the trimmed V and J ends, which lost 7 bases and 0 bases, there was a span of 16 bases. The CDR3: CASGLLAQYQETQYF. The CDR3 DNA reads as TGCGCCAGCGGTCTACTAGCCCAGTACCAAGAGACCCAGTACTTC.

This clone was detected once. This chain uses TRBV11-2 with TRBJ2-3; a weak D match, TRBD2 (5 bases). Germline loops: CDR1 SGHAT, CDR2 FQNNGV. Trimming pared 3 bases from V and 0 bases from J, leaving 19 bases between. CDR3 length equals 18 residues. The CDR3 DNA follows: TGTGCCAGCAGCTTTCCTCCTCAACTAGGAACTAGCACAGATACGCAGTATTTT. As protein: CASSFPPQLGTSTDTQYF.

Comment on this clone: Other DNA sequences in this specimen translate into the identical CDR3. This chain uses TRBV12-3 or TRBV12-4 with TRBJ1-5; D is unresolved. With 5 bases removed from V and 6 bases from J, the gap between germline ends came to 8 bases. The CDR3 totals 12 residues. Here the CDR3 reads CASSLPGQPQHF. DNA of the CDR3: TGTGCCAGCAGTCTTCCGGGTCAGCCCCAGCATTTT.

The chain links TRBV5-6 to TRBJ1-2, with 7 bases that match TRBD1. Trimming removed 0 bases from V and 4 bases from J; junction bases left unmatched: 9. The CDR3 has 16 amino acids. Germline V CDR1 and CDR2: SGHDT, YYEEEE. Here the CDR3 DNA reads TGTGCCAGCAGCTTGGGGGGGACAGCTCTCGCCTATGGCTACACCTTC. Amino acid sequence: CASSLGGTALAYGYTF.

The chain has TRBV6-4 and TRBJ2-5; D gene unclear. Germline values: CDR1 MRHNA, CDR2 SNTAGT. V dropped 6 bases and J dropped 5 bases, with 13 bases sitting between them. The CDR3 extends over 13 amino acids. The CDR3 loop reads CASSASVGETQYF. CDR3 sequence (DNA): TGTGCCAGCAGCGCATCTGTCGGGGAGACCCAGTACTTC.

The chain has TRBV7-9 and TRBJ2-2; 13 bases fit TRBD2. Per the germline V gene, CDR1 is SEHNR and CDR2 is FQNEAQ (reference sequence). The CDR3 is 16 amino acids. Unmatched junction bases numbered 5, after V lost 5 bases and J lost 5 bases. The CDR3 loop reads CASSPRTSGRTGELFF. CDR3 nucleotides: TGTGCCAGCAGCCCGAGGACTAGCGGGAGAACCGGGGAGCTGTTTTTT. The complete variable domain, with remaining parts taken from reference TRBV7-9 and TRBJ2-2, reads DTGVSQNPRHKITKRGQNVTFRCDPISEHNRLYWYRQTLGQGPEFLTYFQNEAQLEKSRLLSDRFSAERPKGSFSTLEIQRTEQGDSAMYLCASSPRTSGRTGELFFGEGSRLTVL.

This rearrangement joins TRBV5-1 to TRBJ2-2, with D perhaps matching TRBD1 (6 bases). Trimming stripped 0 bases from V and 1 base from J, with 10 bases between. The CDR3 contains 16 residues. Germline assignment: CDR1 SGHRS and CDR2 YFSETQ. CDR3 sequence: CASSLAVQGNTGELFF. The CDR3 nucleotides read TGCGCCAGCAGCTTGGCCGTACAGGGGAACACCGGGGAGCTGTTTTTT. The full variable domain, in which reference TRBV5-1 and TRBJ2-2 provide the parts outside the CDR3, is KAGVTQTPRYLIKTRGQQVTLSCSPISGHRSVSWYQQTPGQGLQFLFEYFSETQRNKGNFPGRFSGRQFSNSRSEMNVSTLELGDSALYLCASSLAVQGNTGELFFGEGSRLTVL.

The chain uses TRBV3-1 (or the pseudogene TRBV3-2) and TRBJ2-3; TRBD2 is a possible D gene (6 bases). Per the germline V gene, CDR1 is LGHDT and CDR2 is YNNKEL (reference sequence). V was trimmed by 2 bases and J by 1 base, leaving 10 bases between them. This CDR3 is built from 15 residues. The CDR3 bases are TGTGCCAGCAGCCAATTTCCGGGAGGCACAGATACGCAGTATTTT. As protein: CASSQFPGGTDTQYF.

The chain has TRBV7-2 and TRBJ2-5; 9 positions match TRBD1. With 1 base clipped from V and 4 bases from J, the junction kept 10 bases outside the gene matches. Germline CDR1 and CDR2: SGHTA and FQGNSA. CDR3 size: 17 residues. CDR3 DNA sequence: TGTGCCAGCAGCTTAGAGTGGGGACAGGGAAGAGGAGAGACCCAGTACTTC. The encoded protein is CASSLEWGQGRGETQYF.